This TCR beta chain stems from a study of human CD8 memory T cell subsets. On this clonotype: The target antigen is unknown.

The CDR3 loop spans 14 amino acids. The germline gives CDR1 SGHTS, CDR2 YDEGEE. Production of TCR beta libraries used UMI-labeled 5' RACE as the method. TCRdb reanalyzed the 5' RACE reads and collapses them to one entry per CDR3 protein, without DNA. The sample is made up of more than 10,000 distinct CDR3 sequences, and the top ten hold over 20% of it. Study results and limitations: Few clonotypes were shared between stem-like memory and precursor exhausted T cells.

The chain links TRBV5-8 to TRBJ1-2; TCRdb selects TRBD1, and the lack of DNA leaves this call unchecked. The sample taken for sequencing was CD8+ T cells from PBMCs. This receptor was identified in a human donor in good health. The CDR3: CASSPRGTYYGYTF.